This TCR beta chain stems from a study of blood T cell repertoires in COVID-19. Overall study context: The United States, Italy and Spain supplied acute and convalescent COVID-19 samples. Sources were T cells, B-cell-depleted T cells, or PBMCs; the material itself was cDNA or gDNA.

Participant ages covered about 18 to 90 years across around 22 US areas. Donors of Cohort 3 who recovered were those that had two negative PCRs, clearance, or symptom resolution. Clones were read by immunoSEQ multiplex PCR, and TCRdb kept only the in-frame ones, dropping some. The table includes some 400,000 clones, around 87% detected once. This clone has a single count. Sequencing input: PBMCs or T cells enriched from blood (not recorded which). This clonotype was obtained from a man aged 25-40 years who had recovered from COVID-19.

The CDR3 nucleotides read TGTGCCAGCAGTTACTCGAGTGCCGGGGGCTACACCTTC. This sequence encodes CASSYSSAGGYTF. This chain uses TRBV6-2 or TRBV6-3 with TRBJ1-2; D gene unclear. The CDR3 is made up of 13 amino acids. Germline V lookup: CDR1 MNHEY, CDR2 SVGEGT. V lost 0 bases and J 8 bases, leaving 10 bases between the germline ends.